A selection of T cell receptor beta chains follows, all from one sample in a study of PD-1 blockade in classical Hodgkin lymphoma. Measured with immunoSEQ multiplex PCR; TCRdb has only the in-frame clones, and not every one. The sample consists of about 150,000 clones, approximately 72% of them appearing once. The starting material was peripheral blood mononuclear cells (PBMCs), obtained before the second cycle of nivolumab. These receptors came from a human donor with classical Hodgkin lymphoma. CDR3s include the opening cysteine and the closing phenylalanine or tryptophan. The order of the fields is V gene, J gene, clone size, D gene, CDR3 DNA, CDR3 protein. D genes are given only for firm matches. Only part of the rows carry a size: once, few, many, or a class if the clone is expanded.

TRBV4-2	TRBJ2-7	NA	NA	TGTGCCAGCAGCCAAGATAGGTGGCTAGATGAGCAGTACTTC	CASSQDRWLDEQYF
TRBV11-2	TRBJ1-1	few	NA	TGTGCCAGCAGCAGTCAGGGGTTTGGTGAAGCTTTCTTT	CASSSQGFGEAFF
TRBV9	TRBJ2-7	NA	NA	TGTGCCAGCAGCGCCCGATGGGGCCCTTACGAGCAGTACTTC	CASSARWGPYEQYF
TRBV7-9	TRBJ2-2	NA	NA	TGTGCCAGCAGCGCCATCAGGGGCTGGGACCCCGGGGAGCTGTTTTTT	CASSAIRGWDPGELFF
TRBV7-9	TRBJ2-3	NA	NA	TGTGCCAGTGTCCCGACGGGAGATTACACAGATACGCAGTATTTT	CASVPTGDYTDTQYF
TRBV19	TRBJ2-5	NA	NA	TGTGCCAGTAGTATTTGGGGTATCCCGGAGACCCAGTACTTC	CASSIWGIPETQYF
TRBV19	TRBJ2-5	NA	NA	TGTGCCAGTGGTGGACAGAGCCTCCTCCAAGAGACCCAGTACTTC	CASGGQSLLQETQYF
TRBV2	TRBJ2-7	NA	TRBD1	TGTGCCAGCAGACGGGACAGCGAGGCCGAGCAGTACTTC	CASRRDSEAEQYF
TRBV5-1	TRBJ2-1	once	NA	TGCGCCAGCAGCCCTGACGGGGGAAACTACAATGAGCAGTTCTTC	CASSPDGGNYNEQFF
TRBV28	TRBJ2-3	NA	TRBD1	TGTGCCAGCAGCCTCGGGACAGGGACATTGTGGGATACGCAGTATTTT	CASSLGTGTLWDTQYF
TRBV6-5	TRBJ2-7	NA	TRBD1	TGTGCCAGCAGTTGGACAGGGTATAGAAGAGGGGACGAGCAGTACTTC	CASSWTGYRRGDEQYF
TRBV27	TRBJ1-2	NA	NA	TGTGCCAGCCGTCAGGCCCTGATAGGGAACTATGGCTACACCTTC	CASRQALIGNYGYTF
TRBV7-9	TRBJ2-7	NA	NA	TGTGCCAGCAGCTTCGACCCGGGTCTGGGCGGGCAGTACTTC	CASSFDPGLGGQYF
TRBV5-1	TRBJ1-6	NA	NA	TGCGCCAGCAGCTTGGGGCAGGGGAATTCACCCCTCCACTTT	CASSLGQGNSPLHF
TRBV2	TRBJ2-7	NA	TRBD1	TGTGCCAGCAGAGCCGGACAGGGGACTTACTACGAGCAGTACTTC	CASRAGQGTYYEQYF
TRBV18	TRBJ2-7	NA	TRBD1	TGTGCCAGCTCAGACCGGGACAGCAACTACGAGCAGTACTTC	CASSDRDSNYEQYF
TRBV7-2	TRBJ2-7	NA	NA	TGTGCCAGCAGCTTTATACCCGGCGGGTATGAGCAGTACTTC	CASSFIPGGYEQYF
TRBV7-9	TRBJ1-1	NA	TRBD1	TGTGCCAGCAGCCGGACAGGGGGGACTGAAGCTTTCTTT	CASSRTGGTEAFF